A selection of T cell receptor beta chains follows, all from one sample in a study of blood T cells in healthy people across ages. TCRdb reprocessed the 5' RACE reads with MiXCR, giving one entry per CDR3 protein. The sample includes about 760,000 distinct CDR3 sequences, 20% to 25% of them seen just once. The sample also formed part of further work on T cells of mothers and their children.

Sample: blood. Every receptor here comes from a boy between 10 and 17 years old in good health. The CDR3 runs from the conserved cysteine through the conserved F or W. A D gene is named only where the DNA matches it firmly. Not every row has a clone size; where given, it reads once, few, many or a size class.

>.|TRBJ1-4|.|TRBV9
CASSVTASNEKLFF
TGTGCCAGCAGCGTTACAGCATCTAATGAAAAACTGTTTTTT
>TRBD2|TRBJ2-1|few|TRBV24-1
CATSDPLAGAANEQFF
TGTGCCACCAGTGATCCCCTAGCGGGAGCCGCGAATGAGCAGTTCTTC
>.|TRBJ1-1|few|TRBV27
CASSLWQNTEAFF
TGTGCCAGCAGTTTATGGCAGAACACTGAAGCTTTCTTT
>.|TRBJ1-5|.|TRBV7-3
CASSLDTLSNQPQHF
TGTGCCAGCAGCCTAGACACCCTCAGCAATCAGCCCCAGCATTTT
>.|TRBJ1-4|few|TRBV29-1
CSVPGANEKLFF
TGCAGCGTGCCCGGGGCTAATGAAAAACTGTTTTTT
>TRBD1|TRBJ1-5|.|TRBV7-9
CASSLGGQGHQPQHF
TGTGCCAGCAGCTTGGGGGGACAGGGGCATCAGCCCCAGCATTTT
>.|TRBJ2-2|few|TRBV6-5
CASNQGGTGELFF
TGTGCCAGCAATCAGGGAGGAACCGGGGAGCTGTTTTTT
>.|TRBJ2-1|few|TRBV25-1
CASSELGTIYNEQFF
TGTGCCAGCAGTGAATTAGGCACCATCTACAATGAGCAGTTCTTC
>.|TRBJ1-5|.|TRBV2
CASRKQSGLGNQPQHF
TGTGCCAGCAGGAAACAGAGCGGGTTGGGCAATCAGCCCCAGCATTTT
>.|TRBJ1-4|.|TRBV15
CATSPALYGTNEKLFF
TGTGCCACCAGCCCCGCGCTCTATGGAACTAATGAAAAACTGTTTTTT
>.|TRBJ2-1|.|TRBV29-1
CSPKGLEYNEQFF
TGCAGCCCCAAGGGGTTGGAATACAATGAGCAGTTCTTC